This T cell receptor (beta chain) was obtained from a study of cytomegalovirus exposure and HLA in healthy donors. Comments on this clone: Its target is unknown.

The J segment lost 2 bases and the V segment lost 0 bases, leaving 1 base of the junction unmatched. CDR3 length: 15 residues. Germline CDR1 and CDR2: SGHTA and FQGNSA. In the PCR, 60 Vbeta and 13 Jbeta primers were used. Profiled with immunoSEQ multiplex PCR; TCRdb holds only in-frame clones, not every one. Counted here are around 110,000 clones, approximately 58% occurring once; the ten biggest clones make up roughly 2.4%. Points from the study as a whole: Researchers left out some V segments, among them TRBV6-2 and TRBV6-3, as indistinguishable. There were some 150 TCR beta chains listed as cytomegalovirus-associated.

The rearrangement links TRBV7-2 to TRBJ2-7, with 10 positions matching TRBD1. Sequenced: PBMCs. This TCR was recovered from a woman aged 25 to 39 in good health and CMV-seronegative. CDR3 sequence (DNA): TGTGCCAGCAGCTTAGCCGGGACAGGGGCCTACGAGCAGTACTTC. Protein sequence: CASSLAGTGAYEQYF. The complete variable domain, with remaining parts taken from reference TRBV7-2 and TRBJ2-7, reads GAGVSQSPSNKVTEKGKDVELRCDPISGHTALYWYRQSLGQGLEFLIYFQGNSAPDKSGLPSDRFSAERTGGSVSTLTIQRTQQEDSAVYLCASSLAGTGAYEQYFGPGTRLTVT.